Included here is one TCR beta chain sequence, with context. Its antigen is currently unknown. V dropped 6 bases and J dropped 4; count of bases not matched to a gene: 11. Germline CDR1 reads MNHNS; CDR2 reads SASEGT. This CDR3 region has 17 residues. TCRdb itself ran the RT-PCR reads through MiXCR, one entry per CDR3 protein. The sample yields 800,000 or so distinct CDR3 sequences, around 20% seen once. The entry originates in a study of response to subunit inactivated influenza vaccine. Study observations and caveats: Authors suggested few new T cells are recruited by each seasonal influenza vaccination.

The material sequenced was PBMCs from blood, taken roughly 5 days after vaccination. This rearrangement joins TRBV6-1 to TRBJ2-2; 10 positions match TRBD1. This receptor was identified in a man aged 50-60 years who received an inactivated influenza vaccine. CDR3 in amino acids: CASRNPSGQGTTGELFF. DNA of the CDR3: TGTGCCAGCAGAAACCCTTCGGGACAGGGGACCACCGGGGAGCTGTTTTTT.